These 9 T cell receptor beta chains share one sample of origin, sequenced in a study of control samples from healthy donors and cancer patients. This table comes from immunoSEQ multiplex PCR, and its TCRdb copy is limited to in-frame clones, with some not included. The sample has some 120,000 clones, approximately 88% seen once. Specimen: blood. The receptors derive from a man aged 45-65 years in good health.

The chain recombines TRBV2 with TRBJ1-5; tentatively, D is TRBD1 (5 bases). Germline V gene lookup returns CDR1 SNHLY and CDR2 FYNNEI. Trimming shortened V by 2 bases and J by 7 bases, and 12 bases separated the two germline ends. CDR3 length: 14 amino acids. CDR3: CASSEYSGNQPQHF. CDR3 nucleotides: TGTGCCAGCAGTGAATATTCAGGGAACCAGCCCCAGCATTTT.

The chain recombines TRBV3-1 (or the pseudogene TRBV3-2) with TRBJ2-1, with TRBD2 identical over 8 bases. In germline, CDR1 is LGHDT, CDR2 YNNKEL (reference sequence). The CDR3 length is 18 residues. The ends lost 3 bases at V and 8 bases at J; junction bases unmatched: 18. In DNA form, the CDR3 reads TGTGCCAGCAGCCATTTGCCCCGGGGGGGCGGATACAGGGATGAGCAGTTCTTC. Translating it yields CASSHLPRGGGYRDEQFF.

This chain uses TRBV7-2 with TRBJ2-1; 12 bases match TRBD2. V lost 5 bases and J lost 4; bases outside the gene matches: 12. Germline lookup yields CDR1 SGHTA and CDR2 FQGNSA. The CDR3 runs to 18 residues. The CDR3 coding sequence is TGTGCCAGCAGCCGGAAGACTAGCGGGGGAACCTTTTACAATGAGCAGTTCTTC. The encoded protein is CASSRKTSGGTFYNEQFF.

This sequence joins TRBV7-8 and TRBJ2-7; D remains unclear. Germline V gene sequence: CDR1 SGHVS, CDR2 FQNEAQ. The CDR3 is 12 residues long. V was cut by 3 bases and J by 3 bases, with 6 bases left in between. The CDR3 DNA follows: TGTGCCAGCAGCTTTCAATACTACGAGCAGTACTTC. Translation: CASSFQYYEQYF.

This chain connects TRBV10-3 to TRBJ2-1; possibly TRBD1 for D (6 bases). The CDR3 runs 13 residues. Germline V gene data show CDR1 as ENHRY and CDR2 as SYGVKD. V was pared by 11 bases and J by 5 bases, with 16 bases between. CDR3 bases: TGTGCCTCGACAGGCGAAATGAACAATGAGCAGTTCTTC. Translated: CASTGEMNNEQFF.

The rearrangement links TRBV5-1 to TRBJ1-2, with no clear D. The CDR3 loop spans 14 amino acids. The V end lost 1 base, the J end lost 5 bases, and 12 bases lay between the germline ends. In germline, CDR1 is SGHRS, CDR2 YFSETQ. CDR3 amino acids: CASSLQPEGYGYTF. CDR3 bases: TGCGCCAGCAGCTTGCAACCCGAAGGTTATGGCTACACCTTC.

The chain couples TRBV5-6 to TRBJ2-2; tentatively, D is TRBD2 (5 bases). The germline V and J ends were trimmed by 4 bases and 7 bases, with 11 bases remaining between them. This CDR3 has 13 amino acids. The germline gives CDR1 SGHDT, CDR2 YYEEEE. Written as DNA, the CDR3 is TGTGCCAGCAGCATTGTACGGGGCGGGGAGCTGTTTTTT. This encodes CASSIVRGGELFF.

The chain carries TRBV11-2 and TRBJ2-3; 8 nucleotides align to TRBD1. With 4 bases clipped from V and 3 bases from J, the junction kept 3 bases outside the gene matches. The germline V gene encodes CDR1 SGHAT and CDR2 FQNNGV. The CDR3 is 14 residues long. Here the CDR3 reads CASSWTGSTDTQYF. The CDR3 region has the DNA TGTGCCAGCAGCTGGACAGGGTCGACAGATACGCAGTATTTT.

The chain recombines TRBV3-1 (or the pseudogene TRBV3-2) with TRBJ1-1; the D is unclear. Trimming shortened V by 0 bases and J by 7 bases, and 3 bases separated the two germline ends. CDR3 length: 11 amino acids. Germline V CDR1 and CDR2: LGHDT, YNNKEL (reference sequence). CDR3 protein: CASSQDREAFF. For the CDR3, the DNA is TGTGCCAGCAGCCAAGATCGTGAAGCTTTCTTT.